This record looks at one T cell receptor (beta chain) sequence and its context. Antigen: not known. The data stem from a study of cytomegalovirus exposure and HLA in healthy donors. About the study: The 110 or so validation repertoires used a platform that matched the one used for the approximately 690 first-cohort repertoires, as a later analysis reported.

Study-wide findings and caveats: There were over 150 TCR beta chains listed as cytomegalovirus-associated. Reports showed the classifier diagnosing cytomegalovirus status with high specificity and sensitivity.

Donors were drawn from the approximately 130-subject validation cohort, separate from the approximately 640-subject first cohort. Sequenced by immunoSEQ multiplex PCR; TCRdb stores in-frame clones only, minus some. Among about 130,000 clones listed, 89% were seen once. CDR1 and CDR2 (germline): SEHNR, FQNEAQ (reference sequence). Trimming took off 6 bases at V and 8 bases at J, with 4 bases between the two ends. The CDR3 runs to 10 residues. The V gene is TRBV7-9, the J gene TRBJ2-2; D not certain. This clonotype was obtained from a woman aged 18-29 years in good health and CMV-seronegative. Sequenced material: PBMCs. CDR3 nucleotide sequence: TGTGCCAGCAGAATAGGGGAGCTGTTTTTT. Residues: CASRIGELFF.